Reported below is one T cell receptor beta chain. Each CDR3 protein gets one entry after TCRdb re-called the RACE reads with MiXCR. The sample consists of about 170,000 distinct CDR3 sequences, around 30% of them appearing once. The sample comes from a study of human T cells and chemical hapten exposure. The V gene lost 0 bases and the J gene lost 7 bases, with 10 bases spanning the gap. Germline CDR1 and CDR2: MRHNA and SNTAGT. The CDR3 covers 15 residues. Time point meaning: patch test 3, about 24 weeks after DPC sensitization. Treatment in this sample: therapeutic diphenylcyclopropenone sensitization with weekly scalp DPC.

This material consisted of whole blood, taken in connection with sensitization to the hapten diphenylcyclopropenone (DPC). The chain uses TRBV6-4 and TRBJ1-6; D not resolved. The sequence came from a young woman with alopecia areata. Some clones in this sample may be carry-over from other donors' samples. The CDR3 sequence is CASSDSKEANSPLHF. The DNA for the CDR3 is TGTGCCAGCAGTGACTCGAAGGAAGCCAATTCACCCCTCCACTTT.